This is a list of T cell receptor beta chains from one sample in a study of CD8 T cells in Susac syndrome. TCRdb used MiXCR to reprocess the immunoSEQ multiplex PCR reads, holding one entry per CDR3 protein. The sample yields fewer than 350,000 distinct CDR3 sequences, 85% seen once. The sequenced sample consisted of CD8+ T cells from PBMCs. These receptors all come from a human donor with multiple sclerosis. CDR3s include the opening cysteine and the closing phenylalanine or tryptophan. The D gene is left open where the match is weak. Clone size is given for some rows only: seen once, a few or many times, or a class if the clone is expanded.

TRBV2	TRBJ2-7	TRBD2	.	TGTGCCAGCATCCTGGAGGGAACTAGCGGGAGTATATACGAGCAGTACTTC	CASILEGTSGSIYEQYF
TRBV5-1	TRBJ2-5	.	.	TGCGCCAGCAGCTTGGTCGGCAGAAAAGAGACCCAGTACTTC	CASSLVGRKETQYF
TRBV7-9	TRBJ1-3	.	.	TGTGCCAGCAGCCCCTCCGGTTTGTTGGGTGGAAACACCATATATTTT	CASSPSGLLGGNTIYF
TRBV12-3/TRBV12-4	TRBJ2-5	TRBD2	.	TGTGCCAGCAGTCTGGTAGCGGGAACAGAGACCCAGTACTTC	CASSLVAGTETQYF
TRBV27	TRBJ2-3	.	.	TGTGCCAGCAGTTTTCGTGGGAGTACAGATACGCAGTATTTT	CASSFRGSTDTQYF
TRBV28	TRBJ2-2	.	.	TGTGCCGGCAGTTTCTCCACCTCGGGCACCGGGGAGCTGTTTTTT	CAGSFSTSGTGELFF
TRBV28	TRBJ2-5	.	.	TGTGCCAGCAGTTTCCCGGGACGCGGACCCGGGACCCAGTACTTC	CASSFPGRGPGTQYF
TRBV28	TRBJ1-5	.	.	TGTGCCAGCCGCCCAACCTCAGGAGGGTCGGGCAATCAGCCCCAGCATTTT	CASRPTSGGSGNQPQHF
TRBV5-1	TRBJ2-7	TRBD2	.	TGCGCCAGCAGCTCAAACCCCGGGGCTAGCGGGAGGGCCTGGTACGAGCAGTACTTC	CASSSNPGASGRAWYEQYF
TRBV19	TRBJ2-3	.	.	TGTGCCAGTAGTATAGCTCCACAGGGAGAGGACGGAGATACGCAGTATTTT	CASSIAPQGEDGDTQYF
TRBV4-1	TRBJ2-5	.	few	TGCGCCAGCAGCCAAGACGGAGGGGAGCAAGAGACCCAGTACTTC	CASSQDGGEQETQYF
TRBV7-9	TRBJ2-1	.	.	TGTGCCAGCAGCTCTGGGGGGGACAGGTACAATGAGCAGTTCTTC	CASSSGGDRYNEQFF
TRBV11-2	TRBJ2-7	TRBD1	.	TGTGCCAGCTCTTTTGGGGCCAGGGGGCACTACGAGCAGTACTTC	CASSFGARGHYEQYF
TRBV6-5	TRBJ1-4	TRBD1	.	TGTGCCAGCAGTTACTCCGGGACAGGGGACCTCCCCTCAACTAATGAAAAACTGTTTTTT	CASSYSGTGDLPSTNEKLFF
TRBV6-1	TRBJ2-7	.	.	TGTGCCAGCAGTGACGATAACACTTGGGGCGAGCAGTACTTC	CASSDDNTWGEQYF
TRBV5-5	TRBJ2-7	.	.	TGTGCCAGCAGCTGGACAACCTCCTACGAGCAGTACTTC	CASSWTTSYEQYF
TRBV7-9	TRBJ2-7	.	.	TGTGCCAGCAGCTTAGCGAGGTTAAGCCCATACGAGCAGTACTTC	CASSLARLSPYEQYF
TRBV28	TRBJ1-1	.	.	TGTGCCAGCACCACCCGGTGGGGGGCCACTGAAGCTTTCTTT	CASTTRWGATEAFF
TRBV4-3	TRBJ2-1	TRBD2	once	TGCGCCAGCAGCCAAGAATTTGGGCGGGAGTTTAGAAATGAGCAGTTCTTC	CASSQEFGREFRNEQFF
TRBV29-1	TRBJ2-7	TRBD1	.	TGCAGCGTTGAAGCCATACAGGGGAGTACCTCCTACGAGCAGTACTTC	CSVEAIQGSTSYEQYF
TRBV25-1	TRBJ2-1	.	once	TGTGCCAGCAGCCTAACGGGGTCCCATACCCACTCCTACAATGAGCAGTTCTTC	CASSLTGSHTHSYNEQFF
TRBV19	TRBJ2-1	TRBD1	few	TGTGCCAGTAGTATTGGACAGGGATCGTACAATGAGCAGTTCTTC	CASSIGQGSYNEQFF
TRBV30	TRBJ2-1	.	.	TGTGCCTGGAGTGTAGGGTACGGCTACGGCTCCTACAATGAGCAGTTCTTC	CAWSVGYGYGSYNEQFF
TRBV27	TRBJ2-1	TRBD2	.	TGTGCCAGCACCCGAACCGGGGAGGGCCAGACTGAGCAGTTCTTC	CASTRTGEGQTEQFF
TRBV11-2	TRBJ1-2	.	few	TGTGCCAGCAGCGTCGATCGTAACTATGGCTACACCTTC	CASSVDRNYGYTF
TRBV4-3	TRBJ2-1	TRBD1	.	TGCGCCAGCAGCCTTGGGACAGGGCGCTATGAGCAGTTCTTC	CASSLGTGRYEQFF
TRBV4-1	TRBJ1-1	.	.	TGCGCCAGCAGCCAAGATTCGAAGGGCTACACTGAAGCTTTCTTT	CASSQDSKGYTEAFF
TRBV7-9	TRBJ1-1	.	.	TGTGCCAGCAGCTTAGTTTGGGGGGAGGACACTGAAGCTTTCTTT	CASSLVWGEDTEAFF
TRBV2	TRBJ2-4	.	.	TGTGCCAGCTCGCCGGGACAACTAACTTTAGCCAAAAACATTCAGTACTTC	CASSPGQLTLAKNIQYF
TRBV7-2	TRBJ2-1	TRBD2	few	TGTGCCAGCAGCTTACGACTAGCGGGGATCTCCTACAATGAGCAGTTCTTC	CASSLRLAGISYNEQFF
TRBV27	TRBJ1-5	.	.	TGTGCCAGCAGTTTAGCCCTCAATAGCAATCAGCCCCAGCATTTT	CASSLALNSNQPQHF
TRBV6-2/TRBV6-3	TRBJ2-2	.	.	TGTGCCAGCAGTTACTCGAGTTGGGGGCTCGGCCGGGAGCTGTTTTTT	CASSYSSWGLGRELFF
TRBV7-2	TRBJ2-1	TRBD2	.	TGTGCCAGCAGCCGGTTAGCGGGAATGGGTTCCTACAATGAGCAGTTCTTC	CASSRLAGMGSYNEQFF
TRBV6-5	TRBJ2-2	TRBD2	.	TGTGCCAGCATAGCGGGGAGTGGAACCGGGGAGCTGTTTTTT	CASIAGSGTGELFF
TRBV27	TRBJ2-3	.	.	TGTGCCAGCAGGAGGGTTTTCGGCACAGATACGCAGTATTTT	CASRRVFGTDTQYF
TRBV4-1	TRBJ1-1	TRBD1	.	TGCGCCAGCAGCCCCTGGGTTGGGACAGGGAGCACTGAAGCTTTCTTT	CASSPWVGTGSTEAFF
TRBV6-5	TRBJ2-7	TRBD2	.	TGTGCCAGCAGTCCCGTAGCGGGAGAGCGCTACGAGCAGTACTTC	CASSPVAGERYEQYF
TRBV6-6	TRBJ2-1	.	once	TGTGCCAGCAGTTACTCTTGGACAAAAAAGCGTAGTGAGCAGTTCTTC	CASSYSWTKKRSEQFF
TRBV20-1	TRBJ2-2	TRBD2	.	TGCAGTGCTAGTGTACTAGCGGGGGTGTATACCGGGGAGCTGTTTTTT	CSASVLAGVYTGELFF
TRBV5-4	TRBJ2-7	.	once	TGTGCCAGCAGCGCTCGCCCGGGAGCCTACGAGCAGTACTTC	CASSARPGAYEQYF
TRBV19	TRBJ1-5	.	.	TGTGCCAGTAGTGCTGTTAGGGCCAATCAGCCCCAGCATTTT	CASSAVRANQPQHF
TRBV4-3	TRBJ2-2	TRBD1	.	TGCGCCAGCAGCCCTCTCTGGACAGGGGGGATCTCCGGGGAGCTGTTTTTT	CASSPLWTGGISGELFF
TRBV6-1	TRBJ1-5	.	.	TGTGCCAGCAGTGAAATAATTCGATGGAACCAGCCCCAGCATTTT	CASSEIIRWNQPQHF
TRBV24-1	TRBJ2-1	.	.	TGTGCCACGGCGGGATTTTACAATGAGCAGTTCTTC	CATAGFYNEQFF
TRBV5-1	TRBJ1-1	TRBD1	.	TGCGCCAGCAGCTGGACAGGGTCGAACACTGAAGCTTTCTTT	CASSWTGSNTEAFF
TRBV11-3	TRBJ2-7	TRBD1	.	TGTGCCAGCAGCCCCTGGACAGGGGACTACGAGCAGTACTTC	CASSPWTGDYEQYF
TRBV10-3	TRBJ2-1	TRBD2	.	TGTGCCATCAGTGAAGGGACTAGTAAATACAATGAGCAGTTCTTC	CAISEGTSKYNEQFF
TRBV19	TRBJ2-1	TRBD2	.	TGTGCCAGTAGTGGGGGACTAGCGGGAGTGTTCTTC	CASSGGLAGVFF
TRBV6-1	TRBJ1-2	.	.	TGTGCCAGCACCGCCGTGGCGGTGGACTATGGCTACACCTTC	CASTAVAVDYGYTF
TRBV3-1	TRBJ2-1	.	.	TGTGCCAGCAGCCCCCCGGGGGAGTGGAATGAGCAGTTCTTC	CASSPPGEWNEQFF
TRBV27	TRBJ2-7	TRBD2	few	TGTGCCAGCGGTAAACTAGCGGGAGCTATATACGAGCAGTACTTC	CASGKLAGAIYEQYF
TRBV25-1	TRBJ1-1	.	.	TGTGCCAGCAGTGAGTCAGCCGTAAGGTGGGACACTGAAGCTTTCTTT	CASSESAVRWDTEAFF
TRBV19	TRBJ2-2	TRBD2	.	TGTGCCAGTAGTGGGCGGGAGCGGGCCCAAGACACCGGGGAGCTGTTTTTT	CASSGRERAQDTGELFF
TRBV20-1	TRBJ2-1	.	once	TGCAGTGCTAGATCCCCCGACTTTTACAATGAGCAGTTCTTC	CSARSPDFYNEQFF